This paragraph covers one T cell receptor beta chain sequence. Per the original data handling: Scientists estimated how many nucleated cells there were by amplifying reference gene primers. TCRdb keeps only in-frame clones here, not all; method: immunoSEQ multiplex PCR. That table gives V, J and clone size, and the DNA gave D and trimming. Here the sample spans hundreds of thousands of clones, almost 90% being singletons. Germline V lookup: CDR1 SEHNR, CDR2 FQNEAQ (reference sequence). The V and J ends lost 5 bases and 5 bases, in that order; junction bases with no gene match: 16. This CDR3 spans 17 amino acids. These data belong to a study of blood T cell repertoires in COVID-19.

Input material: peripheral blood. The clonotype was recovered from a man older than 75 with acute or convalescent COVID-19. The rearrangement uses TRBV7-9 and TRBJ1-1; TRBD1 agrees at 8 bases. DNA of the CDR3: TGTGCCAGCAGCCCGCAGTACAACAGGGGGAGTAATACTGAAGCTTTCTTT. This codes for CASSPQYNRGSNTEAFF.